The 15 T cell receptor beta chains reported below all come from one sample, sequenced in a study of blood T cell repertoires in COVID-19. Sequencing was performed with immunoSEQ multiplex PCR; in TCRdb, only in-frame clones are kept and a portion is missing. The sample includes under 20,000 clones, nearly 90% of them seen just once. Material for sequencing was peripheral blood. All receptors come from a man aged 60 to 69 with active COVID-19.

The V and J genes are TRBV19 and TRBJ2-1, with 10 bases lining up with TRBD2. The CDR3 spans 20 residues. Per germline, CDR1 LNHDA and CDR2 SQIVND (reference sequence). V was pared by 1 base and J by 4 bases, with 16 bases of the junction left unmatched. CDR3 in DNA: TGTGCCAGTAGTATAGTACAGGCTAGCGGGAGTGGCGCGGCGTACAATGAGCAGTTCTTC. Protein product: CASSIVQASGSGAAYNEQFF. The whole variable domain, remainder taken from reference TRBV19 and TRBJ2-1, is DGGITQSPKYLFRKEGQNVTLSCEQNLNHDAMYWYRQDPGQGLRLIYYSQIVNDFQKGDIAEGYSVSREKKESFPLTVTSAQKNPTAFYLCASSIVQASGSGAAYNEQFFGPGTRLTVL.

This clone was recorded only once. This sequence joins TRBV6-5 and TRBJ2-7; TRBD1 might be the D (6 bases). Germline CDR1 and CDR2: MNHEY and SVGAGI. The CDR3 has 13 residues. Trimming stripped 7 bases from V and 5 bases from J, with 15 bases between. The CDR3 DNA reads TGTGCCAGCAAGCGAAACAGGGAACACGAGCAGTACTTC. Encoded protein: CASKRNREHEQYF.

The gene calls are TRBV30 and TRBJ2-3; 7 positions match TRBD1. Trimming removed 3 bases from V and 0 bases from J; junction bases left unmatched: 3. The CDR3 consists of 14 residues. The germline V gene encodes CDR1 GTSNPN and CDR2 SVGIG (reference sequence). The CDR3 is CAWSTGASTDTQYF. The CDR3 bases are TGTGCCTGGAGCACAGGGGCTAGCACAGATACGCAGTATTTT.

A few counts support this clone. The CDR3 coding sequence is TGTGCTATCCGGGGGACTTACAATGAGCAGTTCTTC. Protein sequence: CAIRGTYNEQFF. This sequence joins TRBV6-5 and TRBJ2-1; possibly TRBD2 for D (6 bases). Germline V CDR1 and CDR2: MNHEY, SVGAGI. There are 12 residues in the CDR3.

The rearrangement uses TRBV9 and TRBJ2-7, with TRBD2 matching over 13 bases. The germline V gene encodes CDR1 SGDLS and CDR2 YYNGEE. Germline trimming cut 3 bases from V and 8 bases from J; bases unmatched to any gene: 14. This CDR3 contains 17 residues. The CDR3 region has the DNA TGTGCCAGCAGCGGAAAGACTAGCGGGGGGCCTGATGGGAAGCAGTACTTC. It codes for CASSGKTSGGPDGKQYF.

This chain joins TRBV5-1 and TRBJ1-1, with D uncertain. Germline V lookup: CDR1 SGHRS, CDR2 YFSETQ. Trimming pared 3 bases from V and 1 base from J, leaving 4 bases between. The CDR3 covers 12 residues. Here the CDR3 reads CASSSRNTEAFF. The DNA of the CDR3 is TGCGCCAGCAGCTCCAGGAACACTGAAGCTTTCTTT. Filled out from reference TRBV5-1 and TRBJ1-1, the complete variable domain reads KAGVTQTPRYLIKTRGQQVTLSCSPISGHRSVSWYQQTPGQGLQFLFEYFSETQRNKGNFPGRFSGRQFSNSRSEMNVSTLELGDSALYLCASSSRNTEAFFGQGTRLTVV.

A few counts support this clone. The gene calls are TRBV6-1 and TRBJ2-3; TRBD2 agrees at 7 bases. The J segment lost 1 base and the V segment lost 6 bases, leaving 4 bases of the junction unmatched. CDR3 length: 14 amino acids. The V gene's germline CDR1 is MNHNS and CDR2 SASEGT. The CDR3 is CASRPSGGTDTQYF. The CDR3 nucleotides are TGTGCCAGCAGACCGAGCGGGGGCACAGATACGCAGTATTTT.

The V gene is TRBV6-5, the J gene TRBJ2-3, with TRBD2 identical over 8 bases. V shed 5 bases and J 0 bases; nucleotides not matched to a gene: 4. Per the germline V gene, CDR1 is MNHEY and CDR2 is SVGAGI. This CDR3 has 15 residues. The CDR3 loop is CASSTIAGSTDTQYF. CDR3 coding DNA: TGTGCCAGCAGTACGATAGCGGGGAGCACAGATACGCAGTATTTT.

This chain joins TRBV9 and TRBJ2-1, with 15 bases aligning to TRBD2. With 3 bases clipped from V and 9 bases from J, the junction kept 4 bases outside the gene matches. The CDR3 contains 15 residues. Germline V gene data show CDR1 as SGDLS and CDR2 as YYNGEE. The CDR3 bases are TGTGCCAGCAGCGCCCGGACTAGCGGGAGGGGTGAGCAGTTCTTC. Residues: CASSARTSGRGEQFF. Variable domain in full (rest from reference TRBV9 and TRBJ2-1): DSGVTQTPKHLITATGQRVTLRCSPRSGDLSVYWYQQSLDQGLQFLIQYYNGEERAKGNILERFSAQQFPDLHSELNLSSLELGDSALYFCASSARTSGRGEQFFGPGTRLTVL.

The chain joins TRBV4-1 to TRBJ1-1, with D possibly being TRBD1 (5 bases). Per the germline V gene, CDR1 is MGHRA and CDR2 is YSYEKL. Trimming pared 3 bases from V and 3 bases from J, leaving 11 bases between. This CDR3 is 14 amino acids long. The CDR3 protein is CASSQGLRYTEAFF. The CDR3, as DNA: TGCGCCAGCAGCCAGGGACTGAGATACACTGAAGCTTTCTTT.

There are a few counts of this clone. The V and J genes are TRBV20-1 and TRBJ1-4; a possible D gene is TRBD1 (6 bases). Trimming removed 6 bases from V and 4 bases from J, with 6 bases in between. The CDR3 has 11 residues. Per the germline V gene, CDR1 is DFQATT and CDR2 is SNEGSKA (reference sequence). CDR3 loop: CSAGGNEKLFF. In DNA, the CDR3 is TGCAGTGCAGGGGGTAATGAAAAACTGTTTTTT.

This clone was found a few times. The chain joins TRBV13 to TRBJ2-1, with 10 nucleotides matching TRBD2. J was trimmed by 0 bases and V by 6 bases; bases with no gene match: 2. This CDR3 is 15 amino acids long. Germline CDR1 is PRHDT and CDR2 is FYEKMQ (reference sequence). DNA of the CDR3: TGTGCCAGCAGACCTAGCGGGAGCTCCTACAATGAGCAGTTCTTC. This codes for CASRPSGSSYNEQFF.

The rearrangement uses TRBV28 and TRBJ1-3; D is perhaps TRBD1 (5 bases). The CDR3 covers 15 residues. Germline lookup yields CDR1 MDHEN and CDR2 SYDVKM. Trimming pared 2 bases from V and 1 base from J, leaving 9 bases between. This CDR3 reads CASSLPRGSGNTIYF. The CDR3 nucleotides read TGTGCCAGCAGTTTACCCCGGGGGTCTGGAAACACCATATATTTT.

The chain employs TRBV19 and TRBJ1-3; D is perhaps TRBD1 (6 bases). Germline CDR1 and CDR2: LNHDA and SQIVND (reference sequence). The length of the CDR3 is 16 residues. The V and J ends lost 3 bases and 0 bases respectively, with 12 bases between them. CDR3 sequence reads: CASSMGATVSGNTIYF. As DNA, the CDR3 is TGTGCCAGTAGTATGGGGGCGACTGTCTCTGGAAACACCATATATTTT.

The chain has TRBV30 and TRBJ2-1, with D maybe TRBD1 (6 bases). This CDR3 comprises 11 residues. Germline CDR1 GTSNPN, CDR2 SVGIG (reference sequence). Trimming took off 3 bases at V and 9 bases at J, with 9 bases between the two ends. The CDR3 loop reads CAWRLGGEQFF. As DNA, the CDR3 is TGTGCCTGGAGACTAGGGGGTGAGCAGTTCTTC.